The 21 T cell receptor beta chains given below trace back to one sample, sequenced in a study of blood T cells in healthy people across ages. A J-beta primer mix and a sample-barcoded 5' primer were used in a second PCR of roughly 6 to 12 cycles. TCRdb called the 5' RACE reads again in MiXCR, with one record for every CDR3 protein. The sample holds approximately 1,000,000 distinct CDR3 sequences, 40% to 50% seen once. Sequencing input: blood. These receptors all come from a woman in her sixties or seventies in good health.

In its sample, this clonotype was seen many times. V is TRBV15 and J is TRBJ2-5, with TRBD2 matching over 7 bases. The CDR3 spans 14 residues. Per germline, CDR1 LNHNV and CDR2 YYDKDF (reference sequence). Losses at the gene ends were 5 bases for V and 5 bases for J; bases not matched to a gene: 8. CDR3 coding DNA: TGTGCCACCAGCTCCGACCAGGGAGGGGAGACCCAGTACTTC. This codes for CATSSDQGGETQYF.

This clonotype turned up a few times. The genes are TRBV12-3 or TRBV12-4 and TRBJ2-4; 7 nucleotides match TRBD1. The J call could be wrong; TRBJ2-7 is a better fit for the DNA end. The CDR3 extends over 18 amino acids. CDR3 in DNA: TGTGCCAGCAGTCGACAGGGCTTGCTCAGTGTATCGTCCTACGAGCAGTACTTC. Translating gives CASSRQGLLSVSSYEQYF.

This sequence joins TRBV12-3 or TRBV12-4 and TRBJ2-7; D is undetermined. The CDR3 is made up of 13 amino acids. V was pared by 5 bases and J by 5 bases, with 13 bases between. CDR3 sequence reads: CASSVVSAHEQYF. CDR3 bases: TGTGCCAGCAGTGTAGTGTCGGCCCACGAGCAGTACTTC.

The rearrangement links TRBV12-5 to TRBJ1-1; D is perhaps TRBD1 (5 bases). The V end was cut by 6 bases, the J end by 3 bases, with 14 bases between. Per germline, CDR1 LGHNT and CDR2 FRNRAP. The CDR3 is 14 amino acids. Here the CDR3 DNA reads TGTGCTAGTGGCCCCCGCCGCAGGGACACTGAAGCTTTCTTT. It specifies CASGPRRRDTEAFF.

The chain couples TRBV2 to TRBJ2-1, with 10 bases that match TRBD2. After removal of 8 bases from V and 0 bases from J, the junction contained 10 bases not matched to a gene. The CDR3 totals 17 residues. Germline CDR1 reads SNHLY; CDR2 reads FYNNEI. CDR3: CASHDSGRLSSYNEQFF. The CDR3 bases are TGTGCCAGCCACGATAGCGGGAGGTTAAGCTCCTACAATGAGCAGTTCTTC.

The chain has TRBV7-9 and TRBJ2-7, with D hard to call. This CDR3 has 13 residues. Germline loops: CDR1 SEHNR, CDR2 FQNEAQ (reference sequence). Trimming removed 5 bases at V and 5 bases at J, with 13 bases between. CDR3: CASSATRIHEQYF. The CDR3, as DNA: TGTGCCAGCAGCGCGACAAGGATCCACGAGCAGTACTTC.

This clonotype was picked up a small number of times. The V gene is TRBV14, the J gene TRBJ2-1, with D unresolved. Trimming shortened V by 1 base and J by 12 bases, and 10 bases separated the two germline ends. Germline V CDR1 and CDR2: SGHDN, FVKESK. The CDR3 has 12 amino acids. The DNA of the CDR3 is TGTGCCAGCAGCCAAGCTAGTTGGTCGCAGTTCTTC. Residues: CASSQASWSQFF.

This clonotype was seen only a few times. The rearrangement links TRBV7-2 to TRBJ1-1; D is unresolved. CDR1 and CDR2 (germline): SGHTA, FQGNSA. The CDR3 extends over 13 amino acids. V gave up 5 bases and J gave up 1 base, with 8 bases separating them. The CDR3 bases are TGTGCCAGCAGCGTAGAAGAGAACACTGAAGCTTTCTTT. Translated: CASSVEENTEAFF.

This clonotype occurred a few times. The chain couples TRBV10-3 to TRBJ2-1; 9 bases align to TRBD1. The CDR3 totals 17 residues. Germline CDR1 ENHRY, CDR2 SYGVKD. The V gene end was trimmed by 3 bases and the J gene end by 1 base; junction bases not matched to a gene: 7. The CDR3 protein is CAISDSGTGLSYNEQFF. CDR3 bases: TGTGCCATCAGTGATTCCGGGACAGGGCTTTCCTACAATGAGCAGTTCTTC.

This chain links TRBV29-1 with TRBJ2-7, with D possibly TRBD2 on 5 matching bases. CDR3 length: 11 amino acids. The germline V gene encodes CDR1 SQVTM and CDR2 ANQGSEA. Trimming pared 6 bases from V and 4 bases from J, leaving 10 bases between. The CDR3 DNA reads as TGCAGCGTCTCAGAGGGTTACGAGCAGTACTTC. Translating gives CSVSEGYEQYF.

The chain couples TRBV6-1 to TRBJ2-3, with 10 bases lining up with TRBD1. V was pared by 6 bases and J by 3 bases, with 6 bases of the junction left unmatched. The CDR3 contains 15 residues. Germline loops: CDR1 MNHNS, CDR2 SASEGT. The CDR3 here is CASRTGQGVTDTQYF. The DNA for the CDR3 is TGTGCCAGCAGAACCGGACAGGGGGTAACAGATACGCAGTATTTT.

This clonotype was detected a few times. This chain connects TRBV12-3 or TRBV12-4 to TRBJ2-1, with D possibly matching TRBD1 (8 bases). This CDR3 has 15 amino acids. With 1 base removed from V and 7 bases from J, the gap between germline ends came to 14 bases. The CDR3: CASSLVQGGRNEQFF. The CDR3, as DNA: TGTGCCAGCAGTTTAGTACAGGGGGGGAGGAATGAGCAGTTCTTC.

Points on this clonotype: A much bigger clone sits one base away, suggesting this may be a read error. The J gene is TRBJ2-3, the V gene TRBV7-2, with D perhaps being TRBD1 or TRBD2 (6 bases each). This CDR3 comprises 14 residues. Germline V CDR1 and CDR2: SGHTA, FQGNSA. The CDR3 loop is CASGRGLSTDAQYF. The CDR3 DNA sequence: TGTGCCAGCGGCCGGGGGCTGAGCACAGATGCGCAGTATTTT. Drawing the rest from reference TRBV7-2 and TRBJ2-3, the complete variable domain is GAGVSQSPSNKVTEKGKDVELRCDPISGHTALYWYRQSLGQGLEFLIYFQGNSAPDKSGLPSDRFSAERTGGSVSTLTIQRTQQEDSAVYLCASGRGLSTDAQYFGPGTRLTVL.

In this sample, this clonotype turned up a few times. The chain recombines TRBV11-2 with TRBJ2-1; D may be TRBD2 (5 bases). Trimming left V 6 bases short and J 3 bases short, with 18 bases between. Germline CDR1 SGHAT, CDR2 FQNNGV. The CDR3 spans 16 residues. CDR3 DNA: TGTGCCAGCAGTGCGGGCTCATCGGGGAACTACAATGAGCAGTTCTTC. Translated, it gives CASSAGSSGNYNEQFF. Full variable domain (rest looked up from reference TRBV11-2 and TRBJ2-1): EAGVAQSPRYKIIEKRQSVAFWCNPISGHATLYWYQQILGQGPKLLIQFQNNGVVDDSQLPKDRFSAERLKGVDSTLKIQPAKLEDSAVYLCASSAGSSGNYNEQFFGPGTRLTVL.

This chain joins TRBV11-2 and TRBJ2-3; maybe TRBD2 (5 bases). This CDR3 has 15 amino acids. The germline V gene encodes CDR1 SGHAT and CDR2 FQNNGV. The V end lost 0 bases, the J end lost 4 bases, and 11 bases lay between the germline ends. CDR3 in DNA: TGTGCCAGCAGCTTAGATCGGGATCTTCCAGATACGCAGTATTTT. Its protein is CASSLDRDLPDTQYF.

This clonotype was found a few times. The genes are TRBV7-9 and TRBJ1-4; 8 bases are shared with TRBD1. V lost 3 bases, J lost 4 bases, and 4 bases stayed unmatched. Germline CDR1 is SEHNR and CDR2 is FQNEAQ (reference sequence). The CDR3 contains 15 residues. The CDR3 here is CASSFRTGSNEKLFF. CDR3 in DNA: TGTGCCAGCAGCTTTCGGACAGGGAGTAATGAAAAACTGTTTTTT.

This clonotype was counted between two and nine times. V usage is TRBV3-1 and J usage is TRBJ2-7, with 8 bases identical to TRBD2. The closer fit of TRBJ2-1 to the DNA end suggests the J call may be wrong. Germline CDR1 reads LGHDT; CDR2 reads YNNKEL (reference sequence). CDR3 length: 15 residues. The CDR3 region has the DNA TGTGCCAGCAGCCAAGTCTTAACTAGCGGCAATGAGCAGTTCTTC. This gives the protein CASSQVLTSGNEQFF.

In its sample, this clonotype was seen many times. V and J are TRBV5-1 and TRBJ1-2; D is unresolved. Germline loops: CDR1 SGHRS, CDR2 YFSETQ. The CDR3 length is 15 residues. V was clipped by 6 bases and J by 6 bases, with 21 bases between them. The CDR3 is CASTDSLSDGHGYTF. The CDR3 DNA is TGCGCCAGCACCGACTCTTTATCGGACGGACATGGCTACACCTTC.

The genes are TRBV3-1 and TRBJ1-6; 10 bases agree with TRBD1. The CDR3 spans 16 residues. Germline-derived CDR1 and CDR2 are LGHDT and YNNKEL (reference sequence). J lost 8 bases, V lost 4 bases, and 8 bases had no gene match. The CDR3 DNA reads as TGTGCCAGCAGCCCTAGTGGGGGACAGGGGTATTCACCCCTCCACTTT. Its translation is CASSPSGGQGYSPLHF.

This chain connects TRBV7-2 to TRBJ2-1, with 10 bases identical to TRBD1. CDR1 is SGHTA, CDR2 FQGNSA, per germline. The V gene end was trimmed by 6 bases and the J gene end by 5 bases; junction bases not matched to a gene: 7. The CDR3 consists of 15 residues. DNA of the CDR3: TGTGCCAGCAGTTCTGGACAGGGGGGCCACAATGAGCAGTTCTTC. Encoded protein: CASSSGQGGHNEQFF.

There are a few counts of this clonotype. The V and J genes are TRBV27 and TRBJ2-1, with D uncertain. Germline-derived CDR1 and CDR2 are MNHEY and SMNVEV (reference sequence). The CDR3 is 14 amino acids. With 2 bases removed from V and 4 bases from J, the gap between germline ends came to 9 bases. The CDR3 sequence: CASSLVAVYNEQFF. CDR3 sequence (DNA): TGTGCCAGCAGTTTAGTTGCGGTTTACAATGAGCAGTTCTTC.